This T cell receptor beta chain is from a study of CD8 T cells in ankylosing spondylitis. With regard to this clonotype: Its antigen is unidentified.

TCRdb processed the 5' RACE reads anew with MiXCR; each CDR3 protein has one entry. This table has approximately 350,000 distinct CDR3 sequences, about 15% appearing once. Study-level results: Prior work had noted some motif variants in reactive arthritis blood and synovial fluid.

The CDR3 runs to 12 residues. The ends were cut back, 2 bases at V and 8 bases at J, with 7 bases in the middle. CDR1 is DFQATT, CDR2 SNEGSKA, per germline (reference sequence). This sequence originates from a male donor with ankylosing spondylitis or in good health (not recorded which). The rearrangement links TRBV20-1 to TRBJ1-6; D is unresolved. Sequences were obtained from blood, either unsorted or a sorted T cell fraction (not recorded which). DNA of the CDR3: TGCAGTGCTAGAAGTGGGGATTCACCCCTCCACTTT. Its protein is CSARSGDSPLHF.